This record covers a single T cell receptor (beta chain). The data belong to a study of shared clonotypes between healthy human individuals. Clones were sequenced by immunoSEQ multiplex PCR, and TCRdb holds only the in-frame ones, with some missing. In the table there are some 580,000 clones, 97% of which are singletons. Per the germline V gene, CDR1 is SQVTM and CDR2 is ANQGSEA. This CDR3 is 16 amino acids long. The V and J ends lost 7 bases and 1 base, in that order; junction bases with no gene match: 11. The chain has TRBV29-1 and TRBJ2-1; 9 bases map to TRBD2. This receptor was taken from a woman aged 30 to 39 in good health. Material for sequencing was naive CD4+ T cells sorted from blood. Documented subset: CD45RA+ positively selected. The CDR3 nucleotides read TGCAGCGCTGCCAGACTAGCGGCCCAATCCTACAATGAGCAGTTCTTC. Residues: CSAARLAAQSYNEQFF.